Sequencing of this TCR beta chain was carried out in a study of T-cell reconstitution after alpha-beta-depleted transplantation in children (dated by TCRdb to about 2016). Background on the whole study: T-cell immune reconstitution after TCRalphabeta/CD19-depleted allogeneic hematopoietic cell transplantation in children was quantitatively tracked in the study by means of TCR repertoire profiling.

Library construction relied on PCR. TCRdb lists the instrument as Illumina HiSeq 2500. Molecular barcoding was employed in the preparation of TCR libraries, with unique molecular identifiers being used to normalize TCRbeta repertoire quantification. The public reads were quality trimmed at Q25 with fastp and then assembled into clones with MiXCR by TCRdb, keeping productive beta chains. Here each entry gathers all rows of one CDR3 protein and keeps the most common genes and DNA. This sample comprises a few hundred thousand distinct CDR3 sequences, 10% of them detected only once. The ten largest clones take up around 2.3% of the sample. CDR1 and CDR2 (DFQATT, SNEGSKA) derive from the germline V gene (reference sequence). V drops 7 bases and J drops 1 base, leaving 14 bases in between. Spanning cysteine to phenylalanine, the CDR3 consists of 14 amino acids. Only the CDR3 DNA is retained, 42 bases long and in frame from the first base.

This clonotype was seen ten or more times. Its antigen remains undetermined. No per-base quality is available; no much larger clone lies one base away. The sequenced sample was PBMCs from the stem cell graft donor, obtained from the stem cell graft. This receptor was identified in a human donor who donated a stem cell graft to a child with acute lymphoblastic leukemia. The rearrangement joined TRBV20-1 to TRBJ2-1; the D gene is not confidently resolved. The nucleotides read TGCAGTGGGCGGCCTTGGCGGTCCTACAATGAGCAGTTCTTC. Translated, it gives CSGRPWRSYNEQFF.